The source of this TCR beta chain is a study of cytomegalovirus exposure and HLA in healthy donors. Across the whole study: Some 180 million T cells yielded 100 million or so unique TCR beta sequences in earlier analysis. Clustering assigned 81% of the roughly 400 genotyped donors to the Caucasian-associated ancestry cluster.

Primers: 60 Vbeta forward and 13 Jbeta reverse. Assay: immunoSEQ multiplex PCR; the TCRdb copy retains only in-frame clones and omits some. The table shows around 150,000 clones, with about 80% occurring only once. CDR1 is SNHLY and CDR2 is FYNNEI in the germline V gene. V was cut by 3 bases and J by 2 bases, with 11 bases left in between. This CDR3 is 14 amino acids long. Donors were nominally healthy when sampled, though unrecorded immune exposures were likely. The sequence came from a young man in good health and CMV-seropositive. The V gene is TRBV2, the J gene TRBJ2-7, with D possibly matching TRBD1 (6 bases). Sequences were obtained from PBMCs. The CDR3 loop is CASSDQGRTYEQYF. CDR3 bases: TGTGCCAGCAGTGATCAGGGGCGTACCTACGAGCAGTACTTC.